This T cell receptor beta chain was sequenced during a study of cytomegalovirus exposure and HLA in healthy donors. Primers for the PCR totalled 60 Vbeta and 13 Jbeta. Sequencing was performed with immunoSEQ multiplex PCR; in TCRdb, only in-frame clones are kept and a portion is missing. The sample includes 150,000 or so clones, 65% to 85% of them seen just once. The source of this sequence is a man aged 45-65 years in good health and CMV-seropositive. The sequencing input was PBMCs.

Here the CDR3 reads CAIRGRDRGTEAFF. The DNA of the CDR3 is TGTGCCATCAGGGGAAGGGACAGGGGCACTGAAGCTTTCTTT. The chain combines TRBV10-3 with TRBJ1-1; 10 nucleotides line up with TRBD1. This CDR3 contains 14 residues. Looked up from germline, CDR1 is ENHRY and CDR2 is SYGVKD. The V and J ends lost 6 bases and 4 bases, in that order; junction bases with no gene match: 5.